The sequence of this TCR beta chain was determined in a study of cytotoxic CD8 clonotypes in ibrutinib-treated CLL. The study, taken as a whole, reports: Progressing patients had sampling times that differed from those of sustained-remission patients.

CDR1 GTSNPN and CDR2 SVGIG come from the germline V gene (reference sequence). V shed 7 bases and J shed 1 base, with 13 bases lying between them. The CDR3 sequence is 13 residues long. Some clones are missing from TCRdb's copy, which holds only in-frame ones; the method was immunoSEQ multiplex PCR. The sample has some 200,000 clones; approximately 72% are singletons. As to this clone: The antigen is not known.

The V and J genes are TRBV30 and TRBJ1-1; D is unresolved. This TCR was sampled from a human donor with chronic lymphocytic leukemia. The sequenced sample was PBMCs, obtained after 24 months of ibrutinib treatment. The CDR3 here is CASSKDGNTEAFF. In DNA, the CDR3 is TGTGCCTCTTCCAAGGACGGGAACACTGAAGCTTTCTTT.